The TCR beta chain under discussion was sequenced for a study of cytomegalovirus exposure and HLA in healthy donors (TCRdb year 2017). General notes on the study: In an earlier analysis of 550 to 750 of the donors, 276 Gb of sequence data and just under 120 million unique TCR beta sequences from 180 million or so T cells were reported. The number of donors typed differed by locus, with about 629-630 for A, B, C, DRB1 and DQB1, approximately 500 for DQA1, 606 for DPA1, and some 440 for DPB1. Rather than using new phenotypic data, the later analysis identified candidate immune exposures from TCR beta sequences and from how often those sequences occurred across donors. The study combined high-throughput TCR immunosequencing, statistical association of individual TCRs with disease status, and machine learning to predict cytomegalovirus infection status. Approximately 330 gigabases of sequencing data and 75 million to 85 million unique TCR sequences made up an early release that covered about 640 HLA-typed donors. An earlier analysis of 587 of the donors applied high-throughput TCR beta sequencing to assess whether each TCR beta V gene segment acted as functional or pseudogenic. Class I and class II HLA loci were covered by the typing at four-digit resolution. In a later genetic analysis, genome-wide SNP genotypes for about 55% of the roughly 700 donors were used, and that subset was treated as a discovery cohort. Every discovery cohort repertoire had been produced on one sequencing platform. The study aimed to test whether cataloging public T cell receptors could reveal signatures of past pathogen exposure. Of the 350 to 450 genotyped donors, 65% to 90% were placed in the genetic ancestry cluster associated with self-reported Caucasian donors. Donor age, sex, ethnicity and CMV serostatus were collected together with the repertoire data. Across about 370 genotyped donors of the cohort, an average of about 220,000 unique TCR beta nucleotide sequences per donor were sequenced, and approximately 17% of those sequences were non-productive. Along with the roughly 610-subject first cohort, a separate validation cohort of around 120 different subjects was used. Using immunosequencing, the study profiled T cell repertoires from about 610 subjects and related those repertoires to cytomegalovirus serostatus. In a later analysis, previously published TCR beta repertoires from 670 or so donors were re-analyzed and high-resolution HLA genotyping was added so that TCR occurrence patterns could be studied. Roughly five DR-DQ haplotypes were treated as single units for association and clustering because of strong linkage in the cohort.

For this clone: Its antigen is not yet known. No clone much larger than this one lies a single base away; base qualities are absent.

Summary of the overall study and its limitations: A further reported finding was that TCR beta sequences accurately predicted the HLA-A and HLA-B alleles for most subjects in the first cohort. Several of the top co-occurrence clusters appeared to be linked to parvovirus B19, influenza, CMV and Epstein-Barr virus, according to a later analysis. An association between a missense DCLRE1C variant and V-gene and J-gene trimming of TCR beta chains was found in a later genetic analysis and replicated in an independent cohort. Most TCR sequences were seen in very few donors, while some public TCRs were found in many individuals. In a later analysis, HLA-associated TCR beta chains showed more clonal expansion and lower generation probabilities than non-associated chains that were equally common. Linkage disequilibrium might explain the correlated functional status among segregating V segments, but an unknown experimental factor could not be excluded. Compared with the approximately 710-donor mean, donors in an Asian-associated ancestry cluster had fewer N-insertions in productive TCRs, according to a later genetic analysis. In vitro tests confirmed that a few of the cytomegalovirus-associated TCR beta chains recognize cytomegalovirus antigens. In a later analysis, TCR association rates were found to vary across HLA loci, with the most associated TCRs seen for DRB1 alleles and the fewest for HLA-C alleles. Cytomegalovirus status was reported to be diagnosed by the classifier with high specificity and sensitivity in both the original and validation cohorts. It was suggested by the authors that the approach could potentially be generalized to other disease states and immunological phenotypes. CMV serostatus was the only immune exposure information available for the cohort. In an earlier analysis of about 550 of the donors, most TCR beta V segments were observed in productive rearrangements about 87% or about 30% of the time, broadly matching IMGT annotations. About 15 rarely observed V segments, including chromosome 9 orphons, were excluded from the earlier analysis of several hundred of the donors because counts were too low. At a false discovery rate of 0.05, a later analysis linked roughly 17,000 TCR beta sequences to specific HLA alleles. The cohort was sequenced for TCR beta chains only, and without alpha or paired-chain data the features that could be detected were limited. The study listed 164 TCR beta chains as associated with cytomegalovirus. Sequencing depth was assumed to be roughly uniform across donors in the presence/absence analyses, though that assumption may not hold. Because some donors lacked HLA typing at each locus, the association tests relied only on the typed subset. A group of highly shared sequence variants was considered likely to be a technical artifact of the sequencing pipeline. Strong co-occurrence of HLA alleles, especially DR and DQ, made assigning TCR associations to individual alleles difficult. A later analysis found that most CMV-associated TCR beta chains appeared HLA-restricted, with HLA associations seemingly driven largely by CMV exposure.

Library generation was performed with the immunoSEQ multiplex PCR assay. For the multiplex PCR, a mixture combining 60 forward primers for TCR Vbeta segments and 13 reverse primers for TCR Jbeta segments was used. The CDR3 region of rearranged TCR beta genes was amplified from genomic DNA by a multiplex PCR assay. The Illumina HiSeq System was used to sequence the amplified TCR beta libraries as 87-base-pair reads. For the original study's pipeline: Across the 666 repertoires, a later analysis counted roughly 84 million unique TCR beta chains, around 11 million of which were shared by at least two donors. A nearest-neighbor algorithm error-corrected the raw reads and collapsed the reads into unique sequences, merging closely related sequences to remove PCR and sequencing errors. V, D and J gene segments were assigned by aligning CDR3 sequences to IMGT reference sequences. For a sequence to be retained, at least a six-nucleotide match to both a V gene segment and a J gene segment was required. A rearrangement counted as productive if the CDR3 had no stop codons and remained in frame with V and J, and every other rearrangement counted as non-productive. Following IMGT convention, CDR3 was defined as the stretch from the second conserved V-encoded cysteine to the conserved J-encoded phenylalanine. Sequences without an unambiguous match to a single V gene segment were excluded from the earlier analysis of 587 of the donors. In an earlier analysis of approximately 590 of the donors, V segments were called functional above 56.7% productive rearrangements and were called segregating when the between-donor standard deviation exceeded 5%. A statistical classification framework was built for diagnosing cytomegalovirus status from the catalog of TCR beta chain sequences. In a later analysis, TCR nucleotide sequences were compared against IMGT/GENE-DB human TR gene sequences so that V and J genes could be assigned. A later analysis assigned CDR3 sequences and most-parsimonious VDJ recombination scenarios with the TCRdist pipeline. In a later analysis, each TCR beta chain was defined by its CDR3 amino acid sequence together with its V-gene family, and reads without a unique V-gene family were excluded. As a way to deal with suspected cross-contamination and a sequencing artifact, a later analysis dropped 640 or so nucleotide sequences that were highly shared and had low generation probability. A later analysis calculated a clonal expansion index for each public chain from normalized within-repertoire ranks of inferred template counts. In a later analysis, generation probabilities were computed using a VDJ recombination model fitted to out-of-frame rearrangements, and the results were checked against IGoR. A later analysis scored TCR-TCR, TCR-HLA and TCR-CMV co-occurrence with hypergeometric tests, applying a repertoire-size bias correction to TCR pairs. To estimate false discovery rates, a later analysis permuted the HLA or CMV assignments 20 times. In a later analysis, co-occurring TCRs were grouped using DBSCAN, and TCRdist sequence similarity was added for clustering within HLA-allele-positive subsets. For co-occurrence clustering, repertoires with fewer than 30,000 or more than 120,000 public chains were excluded, along with a handful of repertoires with anomalous nucleotide sharing. TCRdb limited this immuneACCESS table to in-frame rearrangements with V and J called. A share of clones is missing; checked studies link under half to unresolved V genes, and the rest is unexplained. That table furnishes V, J and clone size, whereas the DNA furnished D and trimming. In this sample the table shows roughly 95,000 clones, approximately 80% of which occur a single time. Approximately 5% of the sample is in the top ten clones.

In total, 630 or so healthy bone marrow donors made up the cohort. At the time of sampling, every cohort member was nominally healthy, though immune exposures that went unrecorded were likely present. The donor was CMV seropositive and belonged to the group of 270 or so seropositive cohort members. A peripheral blood sample was collected from each donor, and TCR beta sequencing was performed on peripheral blood mononuclear cells. The Qiagen DNeasy Blood Extraction Kit was used to extract genomic DNA from the blood cell samples. The sequence came from a man aged 25-45 years in good health and CMV-seropositive. The sample consisted of PBMCs.

The sequenced DNA is TGTGCCAGCAGCTCCTCAGCGGGAGAGAACACCGGGGAGCTGTTTTTT. Its protein reads: CASSSSAGENTGELFF. The chain is encoded by TRBV5-4 joined to TRBJ2-2; a stretch of 8 junction bases matches TRBD2. From V the trimming removes 3 bases and from J it removes 1 base, while the gene matches leave 5 bases of the junction unaccounted for. The CDR3 numbers 16 residues from cysteine through phenylalanine. Of the read, only the CDR3 DNA is kept; its 48 bases are in frame from base 1. CDR1 and CDR2 are drawn from the germline V gene (reference sequence): SGHNT, YYREEE. This CDR3, with the reference TRBV5-4 and TRBJ2-2 proteins standing in past its ends, gives the full variable domain ETGVTQSPTHLIKTRGQQVTLRCSSQSGHNTVSWYQQALGQGPQFIFQYYREEENGRGNFPPRFSGLQFPNYSSELNVNALELDDSALYLCASSSSAGENTGELFFGEGSRLTVL.